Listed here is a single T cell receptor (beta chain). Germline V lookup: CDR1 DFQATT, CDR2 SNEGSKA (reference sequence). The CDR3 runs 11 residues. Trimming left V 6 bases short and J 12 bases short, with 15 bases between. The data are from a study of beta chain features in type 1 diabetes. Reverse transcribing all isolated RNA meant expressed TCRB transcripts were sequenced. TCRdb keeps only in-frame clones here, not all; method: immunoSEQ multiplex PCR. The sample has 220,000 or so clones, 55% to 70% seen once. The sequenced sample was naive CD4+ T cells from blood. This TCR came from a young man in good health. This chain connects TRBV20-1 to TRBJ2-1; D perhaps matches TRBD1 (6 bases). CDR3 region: CSAEREQGQFF. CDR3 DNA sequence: TGCAGTGCCGAAAGGGAACAGGGGCAGTTCTTC.